A selection of T cell receptor beta chains follows, all from one sample in a study of graft-versus-host responses after intestinal transplantation. Profiled with immunoSEQ multiplex PCR; TCRdb holds only in-frame clones, not every one. There are more than 10,000 clones in the sample; approximately 33% occur only once, and 1.9% lies in the top ten. The sequencing used alloreactive CD4+ T cells from a mixed lymphocyte reaction culture, collected before transplantation. Receptors were obtained from a human patient who was an organ donor for intestinal transplantation. Both conserved end residues are part of each CDR3. D genes are given only for firm matches. Size tells how often a clone was seen (once, few, many) or the class of an expanded clone, and some rows leave it out.

abundance	j_gene	len	v_gene	d_gene	CDR3nt	CDR3aa
few	TRBJ1-1	10	TRBV27	NA	TGTGCCAGCTGGTTGGGGAGAGCTTTCTTT	CASWLGRAFF
NA	TRBJ1-5	15	TRBV15	NA	TGTGCCACCAGCAGAGGCAGGGGAACGAATCAGCCCCAGCATTTT	CATSRGRGTNQPQHF
few	TRBJ2-7	16	TRBV4-2	TRBD2	TGTGCCAGCAGCCACGGACTAGCGGGGACCGCCTACGAGCAGTACTTC	CASSHGLAGTAYEQYF
NA	TRBJ1-2	13	TRBV5-4	NA	TGTGCCAGCAGCTTGCAGGGTTTTCGGGGCTACACCTTC	CASSLQGFRGYTF
few	TRBJ2-7	13	TRBV10-3	NA	TGTGCCATCAGTGTGGGGGCCTCCTACGAGCAGTACTTC	CAISVGASYEQYF
NA	TRBJ2-1	14	TRBV30	NA	TGTGCCTGGAGTGCGATAGCTCAGTACAATGAGCAGTTCTTC	CAWSAIAQYNEQFF
NA	TRBJ2-7	16	TRBV5-5	NA	TGTGCCAGCAGCTTGGCAGGGGTACAATTAAACTACGAGCAGTACTTC	CASSLAGVQLNYEQYF
NA	TRBJ1-4	14	TRBV5-1	NA	TGCGCCAGCAGCTTGAGGGGATTTAATGAAAAACTGTTTTTT	CASSLRGFNEKLFF
NA	TRBJ2-7	14	TRBV7-6	NA	TGTGCCAGTTCTTCCCGGGGTCGCTCCTACGAGCAGTACTTC	CASSSRGRSYEQYF
NA	TRBJ1-6	15	TRBV4-2	NA	TGTGCCAGCAGCTCTCCCGGGGGTTCCAATCCACCCCTCCACTTT	CASSSPGGSNPPLHF
NA	TRBJ2-3	17	TRBV19	TRBD2	TGTGCCAGTAGTACCCGCGGGACTAGCGGGAGGACAGATACGCAGTATTTT	CASSTRGTSGRTDTQYF
NA	TRBJ1-2	13	TRBV5-1	TRBD1	TGCGCCAGCAGTCTGGGGGACAGGGGTGGCTACACCTTC	CASSLGDRGGYTF
few	TRBJ1-1	13	TRBV6-5	NA	TGTGCCAGCAGTTATCCAGGGTCCGCTGAAGCTTTCTTT	CASSYPGSAEAFF
few	TRBJ2-7	14	TRBV6-5	NA	TGTGCCAGCAGTACGGGGGGCCTACCCTACGAGCAGTACTTC	CASSTGGLPYEQYF
NA	TRBJ2-6	14	TRBV19	NA	TGTGCCAGTAGTAGGACAGCTGGGGCCAACGTCCTGACTTTC	CASSRTAGANVLTF
medium-sized	TRBJ1-1	11	TRBV20-1	NA	TGCAGTGCTAGGGGGGCAGGGTACGCTTTCTTT	CSARGAGYAFF
medium-sized	TRBJ1-4	15	TRBV27	TRBD1	TGTGCCAGCAGTTCCAGGGGGCTTTTTAGTGAAAAACTGTTTTTT	CASSSRGLFSEKLFF
few	TRBJ1-1	14	TRBV10-3	NA	TGTGCCATCAGCCAAGGGAGGGCGAACACTGAAGCTTTCTTT	CAISQGRANTEAFF
NA	TRBJ2-3	13	TRBV5-4	NA	TGTGCCAGCAGCTTGGGGGGCGCAGATACGCAGTATTTT	CASSLGGADTQYF
NA	TRBJ2-7	15	TRBV5-1	NA	TGCGCCAGCAGGCCTGATTCATTATCTATCTACGAGCAGTACTTC	CASRPDSLSIYEQYF
NA	TRBJ1-1	15	TRBV5-4	NA	TGTGCCAGCAGCCGTTTGACCGCGGGAGAGACTGAAGCTTTCTTT	CASSRLTAGETEAFF
few	TRBJ2-5	16	TRBV29-1	TRBD2	TGCAGCGTTGACGAGCGGACTAGCGGGGACCAAGAGACCCAGTACTTC	CSVDERTSGDQETQYF
NA	TRBJ1-5	14	TRBV6-5	NA	TGTGCCAGCAGTGAACGGTATAGCAATCAGCCCCAGCATTTT	CASSERYSNQPQHF
once	TRBJ2-7	14	TRBV2	TRBD1	TGTGCCAGCAGGGGGACAGGTAGCTCCTACGAGCAGTACTTC	CASRGTGSSYEQYF